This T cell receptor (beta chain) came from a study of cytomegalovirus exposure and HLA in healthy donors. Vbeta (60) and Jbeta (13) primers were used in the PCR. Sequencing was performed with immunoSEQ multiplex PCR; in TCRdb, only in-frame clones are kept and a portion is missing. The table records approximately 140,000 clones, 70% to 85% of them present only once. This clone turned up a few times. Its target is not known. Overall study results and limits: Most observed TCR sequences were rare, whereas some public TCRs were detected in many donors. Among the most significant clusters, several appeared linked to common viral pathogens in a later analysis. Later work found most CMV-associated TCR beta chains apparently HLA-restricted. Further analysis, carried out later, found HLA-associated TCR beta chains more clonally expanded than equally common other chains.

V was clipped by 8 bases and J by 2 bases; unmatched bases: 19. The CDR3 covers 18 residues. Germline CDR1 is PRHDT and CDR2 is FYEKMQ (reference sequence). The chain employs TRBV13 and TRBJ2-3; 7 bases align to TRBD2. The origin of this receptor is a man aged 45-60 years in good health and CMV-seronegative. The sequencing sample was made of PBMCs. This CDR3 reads CASSAAVGGWGVTDTQYF. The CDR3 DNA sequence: TGTGCCAGCTCCGCGGCGGTGGGGGGGTGGGGTGTCACAGATACGCAGTATTTT.